This T cell receptor beta chain was sequenced for a study of blood T cell repertoires in COVID-19. Overall study: COVID-19 samples, acute and convalescent, were from the United States, Italy and Spain.

The V gene lost 6 bases and the J gene lost 11 bases, with 10 bases spanning the gap. The CDR3 covers 9 residues. Germline V gene lookup returns CDR1 DFQATT and CDR2 SNEGSKA (reference sequence). Clones were sequenced by immunoSEQ multiplex PCR, and TCRdb holds only the in-frame ones, with some missing. The profile shows about 240,000 clones, roughly 80% of them singletons. The genes are TRBV20-1 and TRBJ1-1; D remains ambiguous. The TCR was taken from a woman at least 80 years old with acute or convalescent COVID-19. Specimen: peripheral blood. The CDR3 coding sequence is TGCAGTGCCCTCGGCGGGGCTTTCTTT. Protein product: CSALGGAFF.